These 7 T cell receptor beta chains were all obtained from the same sample, sequenced in a study of neurological immune-mediated disorders. From the 5' RACE reads, TCRdb called clonotypes with MiXCR, one entry per CDR3 protein. This repertoire shows around 42,000 distinct CDR3 sequences, less than 15% found once; its top ten account for 11%. Noted time point: longitudinal time-point 3. The specimen was PBMCs. The receptor set was obtained from a man aged 30 to 45 in good health.

This clonotype came up many times. This chain uses TRBV27 with TRBJ1-5; D unclear. CDR3 length equals 15 residues. The V end was cut by 7 bases, the J end by 7 bases, with 20 bases between. Looked up from germline, CDR1 is MNHEY and CDR2 is SMNVEV (reference sequence). In nucleotides, the CDR3 is TGTGCCAGCACCCCACGCTGGATTTCGGGGCAGCCCCAGCATTTT. This sequence encodes CASTPRWISGQPQHF.

This clonotype was observed many times. CDR3 nucleotide sequence: TGTGCCAGCAGTTACTCAGCAGGGTACAATCAGCCCCAGCATTTT. Its protein product is CASSYSAGYNQPQHF. The chain carries TRBV6-5 and TRBJ1-5, with D possibly TRBD1 on 5 matching bases. The CDR3 has 15 amino acids. CDR1 is MNHEY and CDR2 is SVGAGI in the germline V gene. The ends were cut back, 0 bases at V and 3 bases at J, with 9 bases in the middle.

This clonotype was recorded at least ten times. The genes are TRBV15 and TRBJ2-2; 11 bases are shared with TRBD2. CDR1 and CDR2 (germline): LNHNV, YYDKDF (reference sequence). This CDR3 has 18 residues. With 2 bases clipped from V and 5 bases from J, the junction kept 10 bases outside the gene matches. The CDR3 bases are TGTGCCACCAGCAGAACCCTACCGGGACTAGCGGAGACCGGGGAGCTGTTTTTT. Translated: CATSRTLPGLAETGELFF. The variable domain in full, with the rest retrieved from reference TRBV15 and TRBJ2-2, is DAMVIQNPRYQVTQFGKPVTLSCSQTLNHNVMYWYQQKSSQAPKLLFHYYDKDFNNEADTPDNFQSRRPNTSFCFLDIRSPGLGDTAMYLCATSRTLPGLAETGELFFGEGSRLTVL.

This clonotype came up many times. The J gene is TRBJ2-2, the V gene TRBV30; TRBD2 aligns across 9 bases. CDR1 is GTSNPN and CDR2 is SVGIG in the germline V gene (reference sequence). The junction had 1 base not matched to a gene; V was cut back by 7 bases and J by 4 bases. The CDR3 totals 12 residues. The DNA of the CDR3 is TGTGCCTCGCGGGGGGGCACCGGGGAGCTGTTTTTT. This translates into CASRGGTGELFF.

By share, this clonotype counts as medium-sized. The rearrangement links TRBV7-2 to TRBJ1-4; tentative D call: TRBD1 (6 bases). The germline V and J ends were trimmed by 4 bases and 8 bases, with 14 bases remaining between them. This CDR3 contains 14 residues. Germline V gives CDR1 SGHTA, CDR2 FQGNSA. CDR3 DNA: TGTGCCAGCAGCTCGGGGACATCGGGAGAAAAACTGTTTTTT. Amino acids: CASSSGTSGEKLFF. The full variable domain, with the rest looked up from reference TRBV7-2 and TRBJ1-4, is GAGVSQSPSNKVTEKGKDVELRCDPISGHTALYWYRQSLGQGLEFLIYFQGNSAPDKSGLPSDRFSAERTGGSVSTLTIQRTQQEDSAVYLCASSSGTSGEKLFFGSGTQLSVL.

This clonotype was counted between two and nine times. This rearrangement joins TRBV29-1 to TRBJ2-1, with D uncertain. CDR3 length equals 11 residues. V was clipped by 3 bases and J by 4 bases, with 4 bases between them. Germline values: CDR1 SQVTM, CDR2 ANQGSEA. The chain's CDR3 is CSVEGYNEQFF. The CDR3 DNA follows: TGCAGCGTTGAGGGATACAATGAGCAGTTCTTC.

The chain recombines TRBV6-5 with TRBJ2-5; no clear D gene. Trimming cost V 6 bases and J 5 bases, with 13 bases left between them. CDR1 MNHEY and CDR2 SVGAGI come from the germline V gene. The CDR3 has 13 residues. The DNA of the CDR3 is TGTGCCAGCAGAGACGGACGGATTGAGACCCAGTACTTC. Its protein product is CASRDGRIETQYF.